The clone carrying this TCR beta chain was recorded once. Its antigen is as yet unknown. Sequencing used immunoSEQ multiplex PCR; TCRdb keeps in-frame clones, though not all of them. The sample lists some 35,000 clones, approximately 74% seen once, with over 6% in the top ten. This sample was taken from a study of early stage breast cancer tumors. Study background: Invasive lobular carcinomas made up about 30% of the 12 ER+/PR+/HER2- tumors. Study results and limitations: Functional markers like CD4, CD8 and FOXP3 were missed in bulk sequencing. In most of the 16 patients, blood comparison separated tumor from normal breast.

CDR1 LNHDA and CDR2 SQIVND come from the germline V gene (reference sequence). The CDR3 is 14 residues long. Deletions cut 5 bases from V and 2 bases from J, with 9 bases between. This TCR was sampled from a person aged 55 to 70 with breast cancer. The chain couples TRBV19 to TRBJ1-4, with a tentative D call TRBD1 (5 bases). Sequenced: blood. The CDR3 region is CASSAGYTNEKLFF. The CDR3 bases are TGTGCCAGTAGTGCAGGGTACACTAATGAAAAACTGTTTTTT.